This T cell receptor beta chain came from a study of molecular identifiers for immune sequencing clone quantification. General study findings and limits: Sharing of a barcode by identical TCR molecules could cause highly expanded clone sizes to be underestimated. Even with some 1 million naive cells present, spiked Jurkat TCR RNA from one cell was reportedly detectable.

Sorting recovered naive CD8 T cells on a CD8+CD4-CCR7+CD45RA+ profile. Library preparation followed earlier protocols using designated TCR primers. TCRdb itself ran the PCR reads through MiXCR, one entry per CDR3 protein. The profile shows roughly 93,000 distinct CDR3 sequences, about 23% of them singletons. V shed 8 bases and J shed 8 bases, with 23 bases lying between them. This CDR3 is built from 15 residues. Germline V gene sequence: CDR1 MNHEY, CDR2 SVGEGT. There are a few counts of this clonotype. No antigen is known for it. V is TRBV6-2 or TRBV6-3 and J is TRBJ2-3; D remains ambiguous. Specimen: naive CD8+ T cells from blood, with Jurkat cell RNA spiked in. Subset specified: FACS-sorted CD8+CD4-CCR7+CD45RA+ naive T cells. The receptor was isolated from a human donor in good health. Some libraries in this study had Jurkat cell RNA spiked in. The CDR3: CASRLVIEESATQYF. The CDR3 nucleotides read TGTGCCAGCCGATTAGTAATAGAAGAGTCAGCTACGCAGTATTTT.